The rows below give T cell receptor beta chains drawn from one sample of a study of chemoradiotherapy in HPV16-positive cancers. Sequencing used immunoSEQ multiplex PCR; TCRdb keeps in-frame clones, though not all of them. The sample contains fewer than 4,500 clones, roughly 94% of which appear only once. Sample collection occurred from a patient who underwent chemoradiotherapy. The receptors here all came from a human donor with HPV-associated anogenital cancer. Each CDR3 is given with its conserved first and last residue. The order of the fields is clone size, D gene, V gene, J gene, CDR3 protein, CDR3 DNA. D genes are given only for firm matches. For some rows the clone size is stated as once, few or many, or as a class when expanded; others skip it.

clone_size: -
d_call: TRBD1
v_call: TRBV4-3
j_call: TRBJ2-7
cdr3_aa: CASSVRQGAYEQYF
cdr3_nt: TGCGCCAGCAGCGTACGACAGGGGGCCTACGAGCAGTACTTC

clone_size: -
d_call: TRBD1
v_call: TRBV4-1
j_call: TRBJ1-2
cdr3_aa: CASSQDMGTGGADGYTF
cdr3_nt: TGCGCCAGCAGCCAAGATATGGGGACAGGGGGCGCGGATGGCTACACCTTC

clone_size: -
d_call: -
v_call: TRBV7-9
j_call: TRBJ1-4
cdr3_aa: CASSRDGETTNEKLFF
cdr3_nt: TGTGCCAGCAGTCGGGACGGCGAAACGACTAATGAAAAACTGTTTTTT

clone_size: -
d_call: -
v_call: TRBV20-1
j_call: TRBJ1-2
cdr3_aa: CSAPRNYGYTF
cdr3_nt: TGCAGTGCGCCAAGAAACTATGGCTACACCTTC

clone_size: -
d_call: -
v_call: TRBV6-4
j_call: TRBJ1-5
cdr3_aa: CASSGYGLRREEDQPQHF
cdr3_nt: TGTGCCAGCAGTGGGTACGGGCTGAGGCGGGAGGAAGATCAGCCCCAGCATTTT

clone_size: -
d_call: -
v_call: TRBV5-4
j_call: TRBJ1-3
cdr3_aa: CASSSVEAPGNTIYF
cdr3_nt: TGTGCCAGCAGCTCGGTAGAAGCTCCTGGAAACACCATATATTTT

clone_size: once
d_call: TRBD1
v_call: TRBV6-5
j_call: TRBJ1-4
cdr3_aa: CASSSIKTGGNEKLFF
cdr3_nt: TGTGCCAGCAGTTCCATTAAGACAGGGGGGAATGAAAAACTGTTTTTT

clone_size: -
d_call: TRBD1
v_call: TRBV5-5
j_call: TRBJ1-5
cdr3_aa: CASSAGTGRQPQHF
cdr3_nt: TGTGCCAGCAGCGCTGGGACAGGGCGTCAGCCCCAGCATTTT

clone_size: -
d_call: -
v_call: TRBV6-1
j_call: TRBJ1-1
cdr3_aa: CASRTVNTEAFF
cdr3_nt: TGTGCCAGCAGGACAGTGAACACTGAAGCTTTCTTT

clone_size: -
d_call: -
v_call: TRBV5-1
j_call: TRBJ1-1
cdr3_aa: CASSPGHATEAFF
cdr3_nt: TGCGCCAGCAGCCCGGGACACGCCACTGAAGCTTTCTTT

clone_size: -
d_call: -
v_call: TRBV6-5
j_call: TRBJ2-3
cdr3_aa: CASSFSRTATDTQYF
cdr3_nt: TGTGCCAGCAGTTTTTCCCGGACAGCGACAGATACGCAGTATTTT

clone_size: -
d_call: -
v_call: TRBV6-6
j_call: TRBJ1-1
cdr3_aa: CASSYSERGGFF
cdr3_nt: TGTGCCAGCAGTTACTCGGAGAGGGGCGGTTTCTTT

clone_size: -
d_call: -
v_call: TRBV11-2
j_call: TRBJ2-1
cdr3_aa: CASSPSEAQSSYNEQFF
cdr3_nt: TGTGCCAGCAGCCCCTCTGAAGCGCAGAGCTCCTACAATGAGCAGTTCTTC

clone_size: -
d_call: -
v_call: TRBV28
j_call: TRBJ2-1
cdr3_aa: CASSWAGIRNEQFF
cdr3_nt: TGTGCCAGCAGTTGGGCAGGGATTAGGAATGAGCAGTTCTTC

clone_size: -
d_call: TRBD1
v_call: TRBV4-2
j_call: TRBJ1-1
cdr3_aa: CASRQGGTEAFF
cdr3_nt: TGTGCCAGCAGGCAGGGGGGCACTGAAGCTTTCTTT

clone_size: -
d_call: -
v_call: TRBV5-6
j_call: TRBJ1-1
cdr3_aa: CASSLLTVSNTEAFF
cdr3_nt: TGTGCCAGCAGCTTGTTGACAGTATCGAACACTGAAGCTTTCTTT

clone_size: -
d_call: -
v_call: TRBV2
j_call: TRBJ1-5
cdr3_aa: CASTRGQLDNQPQHF
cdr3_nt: TGTGCCAGCACCCGAGGACAGCTGGACAATCAGCCCCAGCATTTT

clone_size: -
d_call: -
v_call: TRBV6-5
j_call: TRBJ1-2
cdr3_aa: CASSSSTYGYTF
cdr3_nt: TGTGCCAGCAGCTCATCGACCTATGGCTACACCTTC

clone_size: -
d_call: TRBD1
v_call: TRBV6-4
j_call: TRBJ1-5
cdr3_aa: CASSDSGGGQPQHF
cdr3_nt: TGTGCCAGCAGTGACTCAGGGGGCGGTCAGCCCCAGCATTTT